This entry describes one T cell receptor (beta chain). Its antigen remains unknown. These data are taken from a study of T cell responses to AZD1222 COVID-19 vaccine. Clones were read by immunoSEQ multiplex PCR, and TCRdb kept only the in-frame ones, dropping some. The sample consists of about 88,000 clones, 70% to 90% of them appearing once. The germline CDR1 and CDR2 sequences are LNHDA and SQIVND (reference sequence). V was shortened by 8 bases and J by 2 bases, with 10 bases between the two germline ends. This CDR3 comprises 12 residues. Study-wide results and limits: White British people made up most donors, females outnumbered males, and clonal diversity was possibly underestimated. The study found vaccine-associated CD4 TCRs spanning spike, dominant at 160-218 and 743-854. Nearly half of spike-specific TCRs reportedly target unmutated variant regions.

Sequences were derived from peripheral blood, sampled 28 days after the second AZD1222 dose. The V call is TRBV19, the J call TRBJ2-7; possible D gene TRBD2, 6 bases. The clonotype was recovered from an adult who received the AZD1222 COVID-19 vaccine. CDR3 DNA sequence: TGTGCCAGTGGGACTGCGACCTACGAGCAGTACTTC. Translating it yields CASGTATYEQYF.